The clone carrying this T cell receptor beta chain was observed at least ten times. Its antigen is unknown. The data derive from a study of T-cell memory formation after mild COVID-19. Study in general: TCR clusters mostly belonged to single donors.

cDNA libraries for TCR alpha and TCR beta, carrying sample barcodes and UMIs, came from 5'RACE with constant-segment primers. TCRdb re-derived calls from the 5' RACE reads in MiXCR, one entry per CDR3 protein. The sample carries approximately 170,000 distinct CDR3 sequences, 10% to 15% recorded once. General study points: Clones which contracted sat mainly in CM and EM if CD4+, and in EMRA if CD8+. Whereas later expanders leaned CD4+, clones contracting day 15 to 85 showed a balanced CD4/CD8 makeup.

This sequence originates from a man aged 18 to 29 who had mild COVID-19 (a few samples of this study predate the infection). Cell type and time point are not known. Material for sequencing was PBMCs or a T cell subset sorted from them (not recorded which).

CDR3 sequence: CASSFRRGHEQFF. DNA of the CDR3: TGTGCCAGCAGCTTTCGGCGGGGGCATGAGCAGTTCTTC. This chain uses TRBV7-9 with TRBJ2-1; D might be TRBD2 (7 bases). Germline assignment: CDR1 SEHNR and CDR2 FQNEAQ (reference sequence). V gave up 3 bases and J gave up 8 bases, with 11 bases separating them. CDR3 size: 13 residues.